Listed here is a single T cell receptor beta chain. As yet, its antigen is unknown. This specimen belongs to a study of T cells in localized non-small cell lung cancer. Study observations and caveats: In adjacent lung appeared a median around 60 of the top 100 tumor clones. Tumor trailed uninvolved adjacent lung in T cell clonality, which peaked there.

Germline V gives CDR1 SNHLY, CDR2 FYNNEI. The CDR3 runs 18 residues. V lost 6 bases, J lost 0 bases, and 13 bases stayed unmatched. Assay: immunoSEQ multiplex PCR; the TCRdb copy retains only in-frame clones and omits some. The sample includes about 46,000 clones, roughly 79% of them seen just once. The chain combines TRBV2 with TRBJ2-2; 7 nucleotides agree with TRBD2. The source material was peripheral blood mononuclear cells, sampled before any cancer treatment. The clonotype comes from a man between 40 and 70 years old with stage III lung adenocarcinoma. The CDR3 reads CASSWPGGRGANTGELFF. The CDR3, as DNA: TGTGCCAGCAGCTGGCCTGGGGGTCGGGGGGCGAACACCGGGGAGCTGTTTTTT.